What follows describes a single TCR beta chain. The data stem from a study of blood T cell repertoires in COVID-19. Study as a whole: There were acute and convalescent COVID-19 samples, and they came from the United States, Italy and Spain. In each case, the material was cDNA or gDNA derived from T cells, B-cell-depleted T cells, or PBMCs.

The CDR3 length is 15 residues. With V trimmed by 1 base and J by 3 bases, 3 bases remained unmatched. CDR1 SGHTA and CDR2 FQGNSA come from the germline V gene. Authors' processing steps: Cell counts per sample came from amplifying reference gene primers. Clones were sequenced by immunoSEQ multiplex PCR, and TCRdb holds only the in-frame ones, with some missing. For V, J and clone size, that table is used; D and trimming come from the DNA. The sample lists about 32,000 clones, roughly 85% seen once, with just over 5.5% in the top ten. What was sequenced was peripheral blood. The origin of this receptor is a woman older than 75 with active or convalescent COVID-19. The gene calls are TRBV7-2 and TRBJ1-5, with 7 bases lining up with TRBD1. The CDR3 bases are TGTGCCAGCAGCTTAGAGGGACAGCCCAATCAGCCCCAGCATTTT. Its translation: CASSLEGQPNQPQHF.